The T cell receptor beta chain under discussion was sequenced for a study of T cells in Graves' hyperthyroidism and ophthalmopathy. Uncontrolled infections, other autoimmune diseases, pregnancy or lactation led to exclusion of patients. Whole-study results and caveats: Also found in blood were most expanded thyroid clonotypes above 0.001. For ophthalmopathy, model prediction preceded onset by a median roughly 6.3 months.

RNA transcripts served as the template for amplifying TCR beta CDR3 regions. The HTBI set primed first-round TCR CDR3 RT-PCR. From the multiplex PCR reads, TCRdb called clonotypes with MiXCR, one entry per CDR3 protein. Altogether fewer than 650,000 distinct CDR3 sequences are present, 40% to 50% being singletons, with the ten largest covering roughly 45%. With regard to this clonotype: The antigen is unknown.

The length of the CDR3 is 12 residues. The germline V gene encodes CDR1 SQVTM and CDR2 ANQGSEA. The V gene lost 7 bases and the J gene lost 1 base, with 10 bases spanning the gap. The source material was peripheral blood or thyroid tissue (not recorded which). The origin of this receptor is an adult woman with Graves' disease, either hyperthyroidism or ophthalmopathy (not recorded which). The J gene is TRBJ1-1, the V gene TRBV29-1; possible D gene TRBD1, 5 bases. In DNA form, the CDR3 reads TGCAGCGGGATCCAGGGGAACACTGAAGCTTTCTTT. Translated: CSGIQGNTEAFF.